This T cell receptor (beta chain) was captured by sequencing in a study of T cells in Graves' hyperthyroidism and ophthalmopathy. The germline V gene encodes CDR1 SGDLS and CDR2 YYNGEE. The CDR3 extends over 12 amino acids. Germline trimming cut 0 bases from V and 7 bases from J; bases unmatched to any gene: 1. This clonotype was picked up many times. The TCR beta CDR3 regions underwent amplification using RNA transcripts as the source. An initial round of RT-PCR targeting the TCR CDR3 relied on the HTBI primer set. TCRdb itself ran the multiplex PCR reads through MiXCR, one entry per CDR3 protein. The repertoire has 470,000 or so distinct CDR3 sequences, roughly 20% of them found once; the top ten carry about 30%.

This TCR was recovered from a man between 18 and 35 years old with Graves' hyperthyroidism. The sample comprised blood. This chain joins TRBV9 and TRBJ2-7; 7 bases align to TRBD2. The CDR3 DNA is TGTGCCAGCAGCGTAGTGGGGGGGGAGCAGTACTTC. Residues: CASSVVGGEQYF. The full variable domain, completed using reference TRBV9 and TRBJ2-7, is DSGVTQTPKHLITATGQRVTLRCSPRSGDLSVYWYQQSLDQGLQFLIQYYNGEERAKGNILERFSAQQFPDLHSELNLSSLELGDSALYFCASSVVGGEQYFGPGTRLTVT.